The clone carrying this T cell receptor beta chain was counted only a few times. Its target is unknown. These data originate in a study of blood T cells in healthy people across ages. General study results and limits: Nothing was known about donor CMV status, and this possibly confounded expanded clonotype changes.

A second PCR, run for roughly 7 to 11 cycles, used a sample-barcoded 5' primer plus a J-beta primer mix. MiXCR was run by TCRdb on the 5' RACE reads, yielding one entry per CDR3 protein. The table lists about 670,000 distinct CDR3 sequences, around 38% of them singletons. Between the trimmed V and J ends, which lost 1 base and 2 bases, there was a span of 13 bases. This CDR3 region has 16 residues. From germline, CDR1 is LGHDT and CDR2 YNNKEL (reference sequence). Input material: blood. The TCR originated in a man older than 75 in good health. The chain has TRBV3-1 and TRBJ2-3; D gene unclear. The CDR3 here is CASSQGQFSVTDTQYF. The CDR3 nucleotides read TGTGCCAGCAGCCAAGGGCAGTTCAGTGTCACAGATACGCAGTATTTT.